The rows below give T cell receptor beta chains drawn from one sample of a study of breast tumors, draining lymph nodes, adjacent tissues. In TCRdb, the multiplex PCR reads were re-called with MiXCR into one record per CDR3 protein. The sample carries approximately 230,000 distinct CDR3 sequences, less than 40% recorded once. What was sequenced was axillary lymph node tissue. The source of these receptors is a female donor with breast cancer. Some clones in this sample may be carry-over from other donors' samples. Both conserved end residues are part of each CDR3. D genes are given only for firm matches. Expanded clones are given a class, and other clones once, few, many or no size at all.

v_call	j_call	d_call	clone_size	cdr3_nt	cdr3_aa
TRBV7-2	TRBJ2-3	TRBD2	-	TGTGCCAGCAGCTTAGTAGGCGGGAGGCGGGGGGGCACAGATACGCAGTATTTT	CASSLVGGRRGGTDTQYF
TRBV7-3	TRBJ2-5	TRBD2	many	TGTGCCAGCAGAACCGTAGCGGGAGGGTGGGAGACCCAGTACTTC	CASRTVAGGWETQYF
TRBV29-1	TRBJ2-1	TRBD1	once	TGCAGCGTTGGACAGGGTTTAGGATCCTACAATGAGCAGTTCTTC	CSVGQGLGSYNEQFF
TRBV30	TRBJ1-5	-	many	TGTGCCTGGAGTCCCGGGTCTAAAAGCAATCAGCCCCAGCATTTT	CAWSPGSKSNQPQHF
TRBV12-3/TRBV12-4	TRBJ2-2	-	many	TGTGCCAGCATGGACACCGGGGAGCTGTTTTTT	CASMDTGELFF
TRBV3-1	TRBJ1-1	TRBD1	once	TGTGCCAGCAGCCTAGACAGGGGGGGAATGAACACTGAAGCTTTCTTT	CASSLDRGGMNTEAFF
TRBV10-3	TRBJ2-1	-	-	TGTGCCTCCCAGGATAGCGGGACAGGGATATACAATGAGCAGTTCTTC	CASQDSGTGIYNEQFF
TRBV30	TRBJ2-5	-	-	TGTGCCTGGAGTGTAATTAGGGGAGAGACCCAGTACTTC	CAWSVIRGETQYF
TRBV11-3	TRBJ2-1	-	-	TGTGCCAGCGGCCCCCAAGGGGAACAGTGGCAGTTCTTC	CASGPQGEQWQFF
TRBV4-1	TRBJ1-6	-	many	TGCGCCAGCAGCCGTTTGTTCGGTCAGGATTCACCCCTCCACTTT	CASSRLFGQDSPLHF
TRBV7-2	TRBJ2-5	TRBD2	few	TGTGCCAGCAGCTTAACGGGCGGGGGGCAAGAGACCCAGTACTTC	CASSLTGGGQETQYF
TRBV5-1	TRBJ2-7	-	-	TGTGCCAGCAGCTTAGACTTCACCCGGGAACCCTACGAGCAGTACTTC	CASSLDFTREPYEQYF
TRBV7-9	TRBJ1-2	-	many	TGTGCCAGCAGCTTAGAGTATCCAGGGATTGAGAGCTACCCCTTC	CASSLEYPGIESYPF
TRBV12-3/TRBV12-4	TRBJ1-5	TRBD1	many	TGTGCCAGCAGCAAAGACAGGGTTCAGCCCCAGCATTTT	CASSKDRVQPQHF
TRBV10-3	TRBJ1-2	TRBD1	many	TGTGCCATCAGGGAGGACAGGGAAGGCTACACCTTC	CAIREDREGYTF
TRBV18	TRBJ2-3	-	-	TGTGCCAGCTCACCAACAGGAGGCGCAGATACGCAGTATTTT	CASSPTGGADTQYF
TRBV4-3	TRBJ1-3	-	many	TGCGCCAGCAGCCAAGAGTTAGGCCGCTCTGGAAACACCATATATTTT	CASSQELGRSGNTIYF
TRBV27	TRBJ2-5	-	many	TGTGCCAGCAGTTACCGATCAGGACGGGAGACCCAGTACTTC	CASSYRSGRETQYF
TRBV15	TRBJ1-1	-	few	TGTGCCACCAGCAGAGGTGGGGGCCAGCAAATGAACACTGAAGCTTTCTTT	CATSRGGGQQMNTEAFF
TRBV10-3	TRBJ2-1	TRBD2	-	TGTGCCATCAGCCCACATCTAGCGGGAGGGCCCAATGAGCAGTTCTTC	CAISPHLAGGPNEQFF
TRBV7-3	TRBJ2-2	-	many	TGTGCCAGCAGCTCTGACACCGGGGAGCTGTTTTTT	CASSSDTGELFF
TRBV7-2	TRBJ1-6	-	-	TGTGCCAGCAGCCTACTCGGAACAGGGAACAATTCACCCCTCCACTTT	CASSLLGTGNNSPLHF
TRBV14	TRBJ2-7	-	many	TGTGCCAGCAGCCTCACAGGGTTTTACGAGCAGTACTTC	CASSLTGFYEQYF